Listed below are T cell receptor beta chains from one sample, sequenced in a study of T cells in Graves' hyperthyroidism and ophthalmopathy. MiXCR, applied by TCRdb to the multiplex PCR reads, yields one record per CDR3 protein. The sample holds more than 300,000 distinct CDR3 sequences, approximately 17% seen once. Sequenced input: blood. The source is a man between 18 and 35 years old with Graves' ophthalmopathy. Both conserved end residues are part of each CDR3. A D gene is named only where the DNA matches it firmly. Some rows have no size entry. The others give once, few or many, or a class for an expanded clone.

J gene: TRBJ2-7; clone size: many; V gene: TRBV6-1; D gene: NA; CDR3 protein: CASAQGRSYEQYF; CDR3 DNA: TGTGCCAGCGCCCAGGGAAGGTCCTACGAGCAGTACTTC
J gene: TRBJ2-7; clone size: many; V gene: TRBV2; D gene: TRBD1; CDR3 protein: CASSVTGQGAEQYF; CDR3 DNA: TGTGCCAGCAGTGTAACTGGACAGGGCGCCGAGCAGTACTTC
J gene: TRBJ1-2; clone size: NA; V gene: TRBV20-1; D gene: NA; CDR3 protein: CSASQRVYTF; CDR3 DNA: TGCAGTGCTAGCCAGCGGGTCTACACCTTC
J gene: TRBJ1-3; clone size: many; V gene: TRBV5-5; D gene: NA; CDR3 protein: CASSSDGISGNTIYF; CDR3 DNA: TGTGCCAGCAGCTCGGACGGTATCTCTGGAAACACCATATATTTT
J gene: TRBJ1-2; clone size: many; V gene: TRBV20-1; D gene: TRBD1; CDR3 protein: CSARVPLTGLYGYTF; CDR3 DNA: TGCAGTGCTAGAGTCCCGCTGACAGGGTTGTATGGCTACACCTTC
J gene: TRBJ1-2; clone size: NA; V gene: TRBV2; D gene: NA; CDR3 protein: CASSEDRVDYGYTF; CDR3 DNA: TGTGCCAGCAGTGAAGACAGGGTAGACTATGGCTACACCTTC
J gene: TRBJ1-5; clone size: many; V gene: TRBV2; D gene: NA; CDR3 protein: CASSVGNTGLYQPQHF; CDR3 DNA: TGTGCCAGCAGTGTAGGAAATACAGGGTTATATCAGCCCCAGCATTTT
J gene: TRBJ1-1; clone size: NA; V gene: TRBV18; D gene: NA; CDR3 protein: CASSPGQLVGESEAFF; CDR3 DNA: TGTGCCAGCTCTCCTGGACAGCTCGTAGGGGAGTCTGAAGCTTTCTTT
J gene: TRBJ1-1; clone size: NA; V gene: TRBV4-1; D gene: NA; CDR3 protein: CASSQESFTVGTEAFF; CDR3 DNA: TGCGCCAGCAGCCAAGAGAGCTTTACAGTAGGCACTGAAGCTTTCTTT
J gene: TRBJ2-7; clone size: NA; V gene: TRBV20-1; D gene: TRBD2; CDR3 protein: CSARGGREQYF; CDR3 DNA: TGCAGTGCTCGCGGGGGGCGAGAGCAGTACTTC
J gene: TRBJ2-1; clone size: many; V gene: TRBV7-8; D gene: NA; CDR3 protein: CASSLLERSSYNEQFF; CDR3 DNA: TGTGCCAGCAGCTTATTGGAACGGAGCTCCTACAATGAGCAGTTCTTC
J gene: TRBJ2-1; clone size: NA; V gene: TRBV7-9; D gene: NA; CDR3 protein: CASSFQPLGEQFF; CDR3 DNA: TGTGCCAGCAGTTTCCAACCCCTAGGTGAGCAGTTCTTC
J gene: TRBJ1-1; clone size: many; V gene: TRBV2; D gene: NA; CDR3 protein: CASSEQVLSNTEAFF; CDR3 DNA: TGTGCCAGCAGTGAACAGGTTCTGTCGAACACTGAAGCTTTCTTT
J gene: TRBJ1-3; clone size: NA; V gene: TRBV6-5; D gene: TRBD1; CDR3 protein: CASSYSRDRGQSSGNTIYF; CDR3 DNA: TGTGCCAGCAGTTACTCGCGGGACAGGGGGCAGAGCTCTGGAAACACCATATATTTT
J gene: TRBJ2-7; clone size: many; V gene: TRBV24-1; D gene: NA; CDR3 protein: CATSDLQGLEQYF; CDR3 DNA: TGTGCCACCAGTGATCTACAGGGTCTCGAGCAGTACTTC
J gene: TRBJ2-7; clone size: many; V gene: TRBV5-6; D gene: NA; CDR3 protein: CASSFSGPFYEQYF; CDR3 DNA: TGTGCCAGCAGCTTCAGCGGACCCTTCTACGAGCAGTACTTC
J gene: TRBJ1-2; clone size: NA; V gene: TRBV4-1; D gene: NA; CDR3 protein: CASSQDTGGYDGYTF; CDR3 DNA: TGCGCCAGCAGCCAAGATACGGGGGGGTACGATGGCTACACCTTC
J gene: TRBJ1-3; clone size: few; V gene: TRBV15; D gene: TRBD1; CDR3 protein: CATSREFDRAPGNTIYF; CDR3 DNA: TGTGCCACCAGCAGAGAATTTGACAGGGCACCTGGAAACACCATATATTTT
J gene: TRBJ2-7; clone size: NA; V gene: TRBV7-9; D gene: NA; CDR3 protein: CASTPEAGVSYEQYF; CDR3 DNA: TGTGCCAGCACCCCCGAGGCAGGGGTCTCCTACGAGCAGTACTTC
J gene: TRBJ2-7; clone size: many; V gene: TRBV11-2; D gene: TRBD2; CDR3 protein: CASRKLSGRSYEQYF; CDR3 DNA: TGTGCCAGCAGAAAACTAAGCGGGAGGAGCTACGAGCAGTACTTC
J gene: TRBJ1-6; clone size: NA; V gene: TRBV29-1; D gene: TRBD1; CDR3 protein: CSVATGAGDSPLHF; CDR3 DNA: TGCAGCGTAGCGACAGGGGCCGGAGATTCACCCCTCCACTTT
J gene: TRBJ1-2; clone size: few; V gene: TRBV12-3/TRBV12-4; D gene: NA; CDR3 protein: CASSPTRSGYTF; CDR3 DNA: TGTGCCAGCAGTCCGACCAGGAGCGGCTACACCTTC
J gene: TRBJ2-2; clone size: many; V gene: TRBV13; D gene: NA; CDR3 protein: CASSLGLNYGANTGELFF; CDR3 DNA: TGTGCCAGCAGCTTAGGCCTTAATTACGGCGCGAACACCGGGGAGCTGTTTTTT
J gene: TRBJ2-5; clone size: many; V gene: TRBV18; D gene: NA; CDR3 protein: CASSPRQRETQYF; CDR3 DNA: TGTGCCAGCTCACCACGGCAGAGGGAGACCCAGTACTTC
J gene: TRBJ2-1; clone size: NA; V gene: TRBV2; D gene: NA; CDR3 protein: CASSVGGGGEQFF; CDR3 DNA: TGTGCCAGCAGTGTAGGGGGGGGTGGTGAGCAGTTCTTC
J gene: TRBJ2-3; clone size: NA; V gene: TRBV3-1; D gene: NA; CDR3 protein: CASSQGHEGTDTRYF; CDR3 DNA: TGTGCCAGCAGCCAAGGCCATGAGGGAACAGATACGCGGTATTTT